One and the same sample provided the 2 T cell receptor beta chains below, sequenced in a study of early T cells in non-severe SARS-CoV-2 infection. In TCRdb, the 5' RACE reads were re-called with MiXCR into one record per CDR3 protein. The sample yields about 30,000 distinct CDR3 sequences, 5.4% seen once. Source material: whole blood. The receptors were gathered from an adult who was a healthcare worker with PCR-confirmed SARS-CoV-2 infection or an uninfected control (not recorded which).

By frequency in the sample, this clonotype is medium-sized. The chain links TRBV5-1 to TRBJ2-3; TRBD2 matches 7 bases. CDR3 length: 16 amino acids. Germline CDR1 is SGHRS and CDR2 is YFSETQ. V shed 0 bases and J 5 bases; nucleotides not matched to a gene: 9. The CDR3 DNA sequence: TGCGCCAGCAGCTTGGCACTCGGACTAGATGGAGATACGCAGTATTTT. Translating gives CASSLALGLDGDTQYF.

The table lists this clonotype with a few counts. The chain couples TRBV19 to TRBJ2-1; the D is unclear. CDR1 and CDR2 from the germline V gene are LNHDA and SQIVND (reference sequence). The V end lost 3 bases, the J end lost 7 bases, and 7 bases lay between the germline ends. The CDR3 has 12 amino acids. The CDR3 DNA follows: TGTGCCAGTAGTATTGGTAAAAATGAGCAGTTCTTC. It yields the protein CASSIGKNEQFF.